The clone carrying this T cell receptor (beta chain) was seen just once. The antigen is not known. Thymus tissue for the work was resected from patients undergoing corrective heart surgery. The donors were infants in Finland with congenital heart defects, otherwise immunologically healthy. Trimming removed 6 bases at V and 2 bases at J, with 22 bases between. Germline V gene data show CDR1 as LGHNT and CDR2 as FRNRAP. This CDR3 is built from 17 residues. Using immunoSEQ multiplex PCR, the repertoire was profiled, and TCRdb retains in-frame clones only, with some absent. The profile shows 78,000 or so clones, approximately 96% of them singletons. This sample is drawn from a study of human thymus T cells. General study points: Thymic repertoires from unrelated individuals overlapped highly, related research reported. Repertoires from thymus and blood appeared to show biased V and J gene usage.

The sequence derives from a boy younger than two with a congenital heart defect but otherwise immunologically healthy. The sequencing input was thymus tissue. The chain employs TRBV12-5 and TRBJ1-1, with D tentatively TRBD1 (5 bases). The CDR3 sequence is CASGPQTTGTSNTEAFF. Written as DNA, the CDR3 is TGTGCTAGTGGACCCCAAACCACGGGGACCTCAAACACTGAAGCTTTCTTT. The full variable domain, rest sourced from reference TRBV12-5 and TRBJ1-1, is DARVTQTPRHKVTEMGQEVTMRCQPILGHNTVFWYRQTMMQGLELLAYFRNRAPLDDSGMPKDRFSAEMPDATLATLKIQPSEPRDSAVYFCASGPQTTGTSNTEAFFGQGTRLTVV.